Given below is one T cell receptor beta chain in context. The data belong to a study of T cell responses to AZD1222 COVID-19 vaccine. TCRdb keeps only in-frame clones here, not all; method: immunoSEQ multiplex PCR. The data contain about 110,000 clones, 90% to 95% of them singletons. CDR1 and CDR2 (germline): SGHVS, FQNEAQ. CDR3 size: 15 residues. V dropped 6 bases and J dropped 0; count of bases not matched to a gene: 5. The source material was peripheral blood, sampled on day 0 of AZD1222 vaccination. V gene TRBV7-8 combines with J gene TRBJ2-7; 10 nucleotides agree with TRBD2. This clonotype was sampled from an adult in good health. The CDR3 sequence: CASSFSGGYSYEQYF. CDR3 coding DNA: TGTGCCAGCAGTTTTAGCGGGGGGTACTCCTACGAGCAGTACTTC.